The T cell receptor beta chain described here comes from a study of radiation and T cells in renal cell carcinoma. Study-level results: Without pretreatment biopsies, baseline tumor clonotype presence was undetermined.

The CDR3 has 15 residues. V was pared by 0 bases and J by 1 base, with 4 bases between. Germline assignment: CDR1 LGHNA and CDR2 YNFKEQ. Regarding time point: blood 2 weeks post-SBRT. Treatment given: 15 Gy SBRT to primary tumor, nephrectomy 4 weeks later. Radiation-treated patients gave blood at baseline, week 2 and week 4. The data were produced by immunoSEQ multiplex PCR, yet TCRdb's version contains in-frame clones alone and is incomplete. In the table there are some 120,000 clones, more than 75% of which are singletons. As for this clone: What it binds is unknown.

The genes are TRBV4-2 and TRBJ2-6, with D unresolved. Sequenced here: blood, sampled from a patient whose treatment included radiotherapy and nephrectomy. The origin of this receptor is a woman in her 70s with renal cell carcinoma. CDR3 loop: CASSQELSGANVLTF. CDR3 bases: TGTGCCAGCAGCCAAGAACTTTCTGGGGCCAACGTCCTGACTTTC.